Here is one TCR beta chain with its context. This sample stems from a study of T cell changes during pregnancy in multiple sclerosis. Only in-frame clones appear in the TCRdb table, and some are missing; sequencing was by immunoSEQ multiplex PCR. The profile shows roughly 110,000 clones, less than 95% of them singletons. Looked up from germline, CDR1 is SGHNT and CDR2 is YYREEE (reference sequence). The CDR3 is 14 amino acids. V shed 4 bases and J shed 0 bases, with 9 bases lying between them. V is TRBV5-4 and J is TRBJ2-3, with D unresolved. The specimen was peripheral blood, collected before pregnancy. The receptor was isolated from a female donor with multiple sclerosis, enrolled in a pregnancy study. Written as DNA, the CDR3 is TGTGCCAGCAGCAGATTCGAGAGCACAGATACGCAGTATTTT. Protein sequence: CASSRFESTDTQYF.